These 14 T cell receptor beta chains were sequenced from one sample in a study of cytomegalovirus exposure and HLA in healthy donors. Researchers ran the PCR with 60 Vbeta and 13 Jbeta primers. Libraries were prepared by immunoSEQ multiplex PCR; TCRdb keeps only in-frame clonotypes and omits some of them. This table holds some 160,000 clones, around 84% found once. The sequencing input was PBMCs. All receptors derive from a man aged 50 to 59 in good health and CMV-seropositive.

This chain joins TRBV2 and TRBJ1-1, with a possible D match to TRBD1 (6 bases). Trimming removed 6 bases from V and 1 base from J, with 12 bases in between. This CDR3 is built from 14 residues. Looked up from germline, CDR1 is SNHLY and CDR2 is FYNNEI. This chain's CDR3 is CASRGGAGNTEAFF. CDR3 nucleotides: TGTGCCAGCAGAGGGGGGGCAGGGAACACTGAAGCTTTCTTT.

The rearrangement uses TRBV9 and TRBJ1-3, with unresolved D. This CDR3 has 13 residues. With 0 bases removed from V and 3 bases from J, the gap between germline ends came to 4 bases. Germline V gives CDR1 SGDLS, CDR2 YYNGEE. CDR3 region: CASSVASGNTIYF. Written as DNA, the CDR3 is TGTGCCAGCAGCGTAGCTAGTGGAAACACCATATATTTT.

Points on this clone: Other DNA sequences of this sample code for an identical CDR3. The V and J genes are TRBV19 and TRBJ1-1; D gene uncertain. This CDR3 has 13 amino acids. Per the germline V gene, CDR1 is LNHDA and CDR2 is SQIVND (reference sequence). V was clipped by 4 bases and J by 1 base, with 7 bases between them. CDR3 protein: CASSTYRNTEAFF. The CDR3 region has the DNA TGTGCCAGTAGTACCTACCGGAACACTGAAGCTTTCTTT.

This clone was counted only a few times. The chain is built from TRBV2 and TRBJ1-5; TRBD1 matches at 7 bases. J gave up 4 bases and V 4 bases, and 7 bases lay outside the gene matches. The germline CDR1 and CDR2 sequences are SNHLY and FYNNEI. The CDR3 length is 15 residues. The CDR3 loop is CASSGGGRANQPQHF. For the CDR3, the DNA is TGTGCCAGCAGTGGAGGGGGCAGGGCGAATCAGCCCCAGCATTTT.

The rearrangement links TRBV4-1 to TRBJ1-1; the D gene is possibly TRBD1 (5 bases). Germline CDR1 MGHRA, CDR2 YSYEKL. The germline V and J ends were trimmed by 0 bases and 1 base, with 9 bases remaining between them. The length of the CDR3 is 15 residues. CDR3 in amino acids: CASSQDPGQNTEAFF. The CDR3 bases are TGCGCCAGCAGCCAAGACCCCGGACAGAACACTGAAGCTTTCTTT.

J is TRBJ2-3 and V is TRBV7-9; TRBD1 matches at 12 bases. The germline CDR1 and CDR2 sequences are SEHNR and FQNEAQ (reference sequence). The CDR3 has 16 residues. The junction had 4 bases not matched to a gene; V was cut back by 1 base and J by 5 bases. The CDR3 reads CASSLGGQGARDTQYF. The CDR3 nucleotides read TGTGCCAGCAGCTTAGGGGGACAGGGGGCCCGAGATACGCAGTATTTT.

The rearrangement uses TRBV7-2 and TRBJ2-3; D gene uncertain. The CDR3 totals 15 residues. Trimming pared 1 base from V and 4 bases from J, leaving 12 bases between. The V gene's germline CDR1 is SGHTA and CDR2 FQGNSA. The CDR3 is CASSLVPLVPDTQYF. CDR3 sequence (DNA): TGTGCCAGCAGCTTAGTTCCTCTAGTCCCAGATACGCAGTATTTT.

The rearrangement links TRBV29-1 to TRBJ1-1, with D perhaps TRBD1 (5 bases). Trimming left V 6 bases short and J 3 bases short, with 14 bases between. Germline CDR1 SQVTM, CDR2 ANQGSEA. The CDR3 loop spans 13 amino acids. The CDR3: CSVTGGRYTEAFF. The CDR3, as DNA: TGCAGCGTGACCGGGGGGAGGTACACTGAAGCTTTCTTT.

This rearrangement joins TRBV4-1 to TRBJ2-1, with D perhaps matching TRBD1 (6 bases). Germline V CDR1 and CDR2: MGHRA, YSYEKL. V was clipped by 4 bases and J by 7 bases, with 17 bases between them. The CDR3 is 15 residues long. CDR3 sequence: CASSRPRGSENEQFF. DNA of the CDR3: TGCGCCAGCAGCCGCCCCAGGGGCTCAGAAAATGAGCAGTTCTTC.

This clone showed up just a few times. The chain joins TRBV19 to TRBJ1-5; D remains ambiguous. Per germline, CDR1 LNHDA and CDR2 SQIVND (reference sequence). V lost 9 bases, J lost 5 bases, and 20 bases lay in between. The CDR3 is 15 amino acids. The CDR3 DNA sequence: TGTGCCAGCAAATTCCACGACCGACTCTATCAGCCCCAGCATTTT. It translates to CASKFHDRLYQPQHF.

This clone has ten or more counts. The CDR3 DNA follows: TGTGCCAGCAGCGCGCCGACAGGGGACTACAATGAGCAGTTCTTC. Protein product: CASSAPTGDYNEQFF. The chain couples TRBV9 to TRBJ2-1; 8 nucleotides match TRBD1. The CDR3 is made up of 15 amino acids. CDR1 SGDLS and CDR2 YYNGEE come from the germline V gene. J lost 3 bases, V lost 3 bases, and 5 bases had no gene match. The full variable domain, rest sourced from reference TRBV9 and TRBJ2-1, is DSGVTQTPKHLITATGQRVTLRCSPRSGDLSVYWYQQSLDQGLQFLIQYYNGEERAKGNILERFSAQQFPDLHSELNLSSLELGDSALYFCASSAPTGDYNEQFFGPGTRLTVL.

V and J are TRBV6-1 and TRBJ1-1; 11 bases align to TRBD1. From germline, CDR1 is MNHNS and CDR2 SASEGT. The CDR3 runs 15 residues. V lost 7 bases, J lost 4 bases, and 8 bases stayed unmatched. CDR3 sequence (DNA): TGTGCCAGCACCCCTCCCGGGACAGGGGGCACTGAAGCTTTCTTT. Its translation: CASTPPGTGGTEAFF.

This chain joins TRBV6-1 and TRBJ1-6; D is possibly TRBD1 (6 bases). This CDR3 comprises 13 residues. The germline CDR1 and CDR2 sequences are MNHNS and SASEGT. Trimming left V 10 bases short and J 10 bases short, with 17 bases between. The DNA of the CDR3 is TGTGCCAACTCGGGACACCCGGGGTCACCCCTCCACTTT. Amino acid sequence: CANSGHPGSPLHF.

This rearrangement joins TRBV11-3 to TRBJ2-7, with 11 bases lining up with TRBD1. Germline V CDR1 and CDR2: SGHNT, YENEEA. The CDR3 is 16 residues long. V was pared by 5 bases and J by 7 bases, with 13 bases of the junction left unmatched. The CDR3: CASSTRTGGASGEQYV. The CDR3 bases are TGTGCCAGCAGCACCCGGACAGGGGGCGCGTCGGGGGAGCAGTACGTC.